The rows below give T cell receptor beta chains drawn from one sample of a study of tumor and adjacent non-tumor tissue in lung cancer. TCRdb called the multiplex PCR reads again in MiXCR, with one record for every CDR3 protein. The profile covers tens of thousands of distinct CDR3 sequences, with more than 75% appearing a single time and around 43% taken by the ten largest. Sequencing was carried out using distant non-tumor lung tissue. The origin of the receptors is a man in his fifties or sixties with non-small cell lung cancer. Each CDR3 is given with its conserved first and last residue. D genes are given only for firm matches. The size of a clone is reported for some rows only, either as once, few or many, or as a class for expanded clones.

NA	TRBV12-3/TRBV12-4	NA	TRBJ2-7	TGTGCCACCAGTATGTACCCAGGGCTGGGGTCTTACGAGCAGTACTTC	CATSMYPGLGSYEQYF
TRBD1	TRBV12-3/TRBV12-4	few	TRBJ2-2	TGTGCCAGCAGACCGGGGACAGGGGAGACCGAGGAGTTGTTTTTT	CASRPGTGETEELFF
NA	TRBV11-2	NA	TRBJ2-3	TGTGCCAGCAGCTTAGATCCAACGGAGACTAGCACAGATACGCAGTATTTT	CASSLDPTETSTDTQYF
NA	TRBV11-2	NA	TRBJ1-2	TGTGCCGGCAGCTTAGGAACAAGGGATGGCTACACCTTC	CAGSLGTRDGYTF
NA	TRBV28	many	TRBJ2-2	TGTGCCAGCAGTTTAGAAGGGATGAACACCGGGGAGCTGTTTTTT	CASSLEGMNTGELFF
NA	TRBV4-2	NA	TRBJ2-7	TGCGCCAGCAGCCCGACTGGGTGTAGGGACGAGCAGTACTTC	CASSPTGCRDEQYF
NA	TRBV4-1	NA	TRBJ1-6	TGCGCCAGCAGCCAATATGGGACTTACCGTCTACTCCTCCACTTT	CASSQYGTYRLLLHF
NA	TRBV5-6	NA	TRBJ1-6	TGTGGCAGCAACTTGAGGCAGGGGAATGAATCACCCCTCCACTTT	CGSNLRQGNESPLHF
NA	TRBV4-1	NA	TRBJ2-7	TGCACCAGCAGCCCAGGGACCTGCGAGCAGTACTTC	CTSSPGTCEQYF
NA	TRBV21-1	once	TRBJ2-7	TGTGCCTCCAGCAAAGTGCTGGGACAGAGATCCTACGAGCAGTACTTC	CASSKVLGQRSYEQYF
NA	TRBV6-5	NA	TRBJ2-7	TGTGCCAACAGATCGAAGAACGAAATTTCGTACGAGCAGTACTTC	CANRSKNEISYEQYF
TRBD2	TRBV2	NA	TRBJ2-7	TGTGCCAGCAGCCTGGGACTAGCGGCCTACGAGCAGTACTTC	CASSLGLAAYEQYF
NA	TRBV29-1	NA	TRBJ2-7	TGCAGTGTTAAAATGGGATACGAGCAGTACTTC	CSVKMGYEQYF
TRBD2	TRBV11-3	NA	TRBJ2-4	TGTGCCAGCAGCTTTTCCGGGACAAGCGGGAGTGCGAGTCTAAACATTCAGTGCTTC	CASSFSGTSGSASLNIQCF
NA	TRBV11-2	NA	TRBJ2-3	TGTACCAGCAGCTTAGATGGGCCTTTAGATACGCAGTGTTTT	CTSSLDGPLDTQCF
NA	TRBV7-8	NA	TRBJ2-7	TGTGCCAGCATGGATGAGAGGGGAAGGACCTATGAGCAGTACTTC	CASMDERGRTYEQYF
TRBD2	TRBV5-1	many	TRBJ2-1	TGCGCCAGCAGTTTTCTAGCGGGAGGGCCGGATGAGCAGTTCTTC	CASSFLAGGPDEQFF
NA	TRBV6-5	NA	TRBJ2-1	TGCGCCAGCAGGTCAGACAGGAGACCCCCCTATAATGAGCAGTTCTTC	CASRSDRRPPYNEQFF
NA	TRBV13	NA	TRBJ2-3	TGTGTCGGCAGCTTAGCGAGACGGAACACAGATACGCAGTATTTT	CVGSLARRNTDTQYF
TRBD2	TRBV6-2/TRBV6-3	NA	TRBJ2-1	TGTGTCAGCAGTCACTCTCCGACTAGCGGGATCTACAATGAGCAGTTCTTC	CVSSHSPTSGIYNEQFF
NA	TRBV28	NA	TRBJ1-5	TGTGCCAGCAACCAAGACCCCGGCCAGCCCCGGCATTTT	CASNQDPGQPRHF
TRBD1	TRBV28	NA	TRBJ2-7	TGTGCCAGCAGTGGCCCCGGGACAGGGGTCTACGAGCAGTGCTTC	CASSGPGTGVYEQCF
TRBD1	TRBV10-3	NA	TRBJ1-2	TGTGCCATCAGTAATAGGACAGGCATCTATGGTTACACCTTC	CAISNRTGIYGYTF
TRBD2	TRBV28	many	TRBJ2-3	TGTGCCACCGTACTAGCGGCCCCCAACGGGGATACGCAGTATTTT	CATVLAAPNGDTQYF
TRBD1	TRBV12-5	NA	TRBJ1-1	TGTGCTAGTGGTTTGGAGAGGTCGGGACAGGGGACCCCGGGCAATGAAACTTTCTTT	CASGLERSGQGTPGNETFF
NA	TRBV6-5	medium-sized	TRBJ2-2	TGTGCCAGTGGCGGAAACACCGGGGAGCTGTTTTTT	CASGGNTGELFF
NA	TRBV4-1	NA	TRBJ1-6	TGCGTCAGCAGCCAAGATTCGACAAGGGGCTCACCTAATTCACCCCTCCACTTT	CVSSQDSTRGSPNSPLHF
NA	TRBV29-1	NA	TRBJ1-5	TGCAGCGTTGTAGAGGGCAGGAATCAGCCTCAGCATTTT	CSVVEGRNQPQHF
NA	TRBV6-1	NA	TRBJ1-5	TGTGCCAGCAGCCCTGGACACTATGATAGTAATCAGTCCCAGCATTTT	CASSPGHYDSNQSQHF
NA	TRBV6-1	NA	TRBJ2-7	TGTGCCAGCATAGAACCGTGGGAGCAGTACTTT	CASIEPWEQYF
NA	TRBV6-5	NA	TRBJ1-2	TGTGCCAACAGCCGGACAGTGGGTGCCGGTGGCTACACCTTC	CANSRTVGAGGYTF
NA	TRBV7-9	many	TRBJ1-3	TGTGCCAGCAGCTTACCGGGTGGGGGAAACACCATATATTTT	CASSLPGGGNTIYF
TRBD1	TRBV28	many	TRBJ1-5	TGTGCCAGCAGTTTTCCCAGGGGGCGAGCTCAGCCCCAGCATTTT	CASSFPRGRAQPQHF
NA	TRBV11-3	NA	TRBJ2-3	TGTGCCGGCAGCTCACCGGGACGGGGTAAAGCGCAGTATTTT	CAGSSPGRGKAQYF
NA	TRBV4-1	NA	TRBJ1-5	TGCGCCAGCATGGCGGTCGGGGGAGGCAATCAGCCCCAGCATTTT	CASMAVGGGNQPQHF
NA	TRBV4-2	NA	TRBJ2-2	TGTGCCAGCAGCCAAGAGAGCGCAACGAACACCGACGAGCTGTTTTTT	CASSQESATNTDELFF
TRBD2	TRBV29-1	once	TRBJ2-7	TGCGGCGTTGAAGAGACTAGCGGGAGCTCCAACGAGCAGTACTTC	CGVEETSGSSNEQYF
NA	TRBV6-5	NA	TRBJ2-1	TGTGCCAGCAGTTACGGGCTCCTGTATGAGCAGTTTTTC	CASSYGLLYEQFF
TRBD2	TRBV12-3/TRBV12-4	NA	TRBJ2-1	TGTGTCAGTAGTTCCCCTCAGCGGGACCACAATGAGCAGTTATTC	CVSSSPQRDHNEQLF
NA	TRBV10-1	NA	TRBJ2-3	TGCGCCAGCAGCGATGGTGTGAGAGATACGCAGTATTTT	CASSDGVRDTQYF
NA	TRBV28	once	TRBJ2-1	TGTATCAGCAGTTTAGGGACCTCCTCCTACAATGAGCAGTTCTTC	CISSLGTSSYNEQFF
NA	TRBV6-5	NA	TRBJ2-5	TGTGCCAGCAGTTATACAGGGTGTGGAGGGGAGTCCCAGTACTTC	CASSYTGCGGESQYF